This T cell receptor (beta chain) was documented in a study of read filtering for tumor transcriptome and immune sequencing. Study background: Revised staging placed eight or nine patients in R-ISS I, about 17 in II, six or seven in III. The study's findings and limits: About 81.9% of IR-seq clonotypes had one read, totaling around 3.4% of reads; RNA-seq: 74.6% and 44.6%.

This library used around 400 ng RNA and molecular barcoded adaptors spanning alpha/delta and beta/gamma chains. TCRdb itself ran the reads through MiXCR, one entry per CDR3 protein. The sample has about 19,000 distinct CDR3 sequences, over 20% seen once. Every patient had bone marrow sampled while the disease was active. Germline-derived CDR1 and CDR2 are LNHNV and YYDKDF (reference sequence). The CDR3 is 13 amino acids. V lost 0 bases and J lost 1, with 3 bases in between. In its sample, this clonotype is medium-sized. Antigen: not known. The TCR sequence derives from a donor at least 40 years old with multiple myeloma. Sequenced input: a population of CD138-negative cells sorted from bone marrow. This chain connects TRBV15 to TRBJ1-1; no definite D call. In DNA, the CDR3 is TGTGCCACCAGCAGAGATTGGAACACTGAAGCTTTCTTT. Translation: CATSRDWNTEAFF.